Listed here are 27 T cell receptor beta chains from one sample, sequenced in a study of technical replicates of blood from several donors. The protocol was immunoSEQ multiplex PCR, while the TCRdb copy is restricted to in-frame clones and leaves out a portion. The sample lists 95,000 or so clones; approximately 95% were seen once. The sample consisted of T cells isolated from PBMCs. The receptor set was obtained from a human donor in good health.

The CDR3 nucleotides read TGTGCCAGCAGTCAGGATCGTTGGACAACGCAGTATTTT. It translates to CASSQDRWTTQYF. V usage is TRBV7-2 and J usage is TRBJ2-3; D may be TRBD1 (5 bases). Trimming cost V 6 bases and J 9 bases, with 16 bases left between them. The germline V gene encodes CDR1 SGHTA and CDR2 FQGNSA. The CDR3 spans 13 residues.

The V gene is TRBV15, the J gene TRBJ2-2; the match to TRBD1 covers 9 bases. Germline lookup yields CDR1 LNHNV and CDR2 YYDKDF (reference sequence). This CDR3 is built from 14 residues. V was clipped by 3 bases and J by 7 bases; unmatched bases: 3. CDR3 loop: CATSRGTGIGELFF. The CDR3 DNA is TGTGCCACCAGCAGGGGGACAGGGATCGGGGAGCTGTTTTTT. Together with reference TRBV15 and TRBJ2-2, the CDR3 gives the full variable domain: DAMVIQNPRYQVTQFGKPVTLSCSQTLNHNVMYWYQQKSSQAPKLLFHYYDKDFNNEADTPDNFQSRRPNTSFCFLDIRSPGLGDTAMYLCATSRGTGIGELFFGEGSRLTVL.

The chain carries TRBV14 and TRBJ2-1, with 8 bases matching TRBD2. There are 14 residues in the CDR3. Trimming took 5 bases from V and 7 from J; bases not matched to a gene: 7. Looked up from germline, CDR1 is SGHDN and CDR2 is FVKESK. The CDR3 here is CASSAGREVNEQFF. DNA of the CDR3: TGTGCCAGCAGCGCCGGGCGGGAGGTAAATGAGCAGTTCTTC.

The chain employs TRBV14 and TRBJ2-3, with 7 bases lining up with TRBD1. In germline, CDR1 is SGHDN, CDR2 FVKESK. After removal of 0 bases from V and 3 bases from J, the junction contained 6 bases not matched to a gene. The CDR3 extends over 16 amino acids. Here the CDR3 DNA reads TGTGCCAGCAGCCAAGAAAGTTGGGACAGTACAGATACGCAGTATTTT. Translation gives CASSQESWDSTDTQYF.

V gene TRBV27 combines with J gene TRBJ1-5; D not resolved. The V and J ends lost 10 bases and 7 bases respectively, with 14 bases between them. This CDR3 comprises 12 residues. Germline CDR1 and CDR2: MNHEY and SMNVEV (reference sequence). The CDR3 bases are TGTGCCACCGGAGAGAGAGGGCAGCCCCAGCATTTT. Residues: CATGERGQPQHF.

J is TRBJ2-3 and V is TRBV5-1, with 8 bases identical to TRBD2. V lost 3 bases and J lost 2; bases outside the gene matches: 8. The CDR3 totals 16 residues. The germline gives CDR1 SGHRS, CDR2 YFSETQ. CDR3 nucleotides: TGCGCCAGCAGCTGGTCGGGAGGGCCGGTCACAGATACGCAGTATTTT. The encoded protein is CASSWSGGPVTDTQYF.

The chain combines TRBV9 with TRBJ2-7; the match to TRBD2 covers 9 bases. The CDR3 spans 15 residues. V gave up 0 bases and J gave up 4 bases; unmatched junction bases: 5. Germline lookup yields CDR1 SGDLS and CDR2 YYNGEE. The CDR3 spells CASSVAAGGGYEQYF. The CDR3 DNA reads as TGTGCCAGCAGCGTAGCAGCGGGAGGAGGGTACGAGCAGTACTTC. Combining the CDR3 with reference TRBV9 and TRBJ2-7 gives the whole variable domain DSGVTQTPKHLITATGQRVTLRCSPRSGDLSVYWYQQSLDQGLQFLIQYYNGEERAKGNILERFSAQQFPDLHSELNLSSLELGDSALYFCASSVAAGGGYEQYFGPGTRLTVT.

CDR3 nucleotides: TGTGCCAGCAGCTTACTAAGGACGGGGGAGTCCTACGAGCAGTACTTC. Amino acids: CASSLLRTGESYEQYF. The chain couples TRBV7-9 to TRBJ2-7, with TRBD2 as a possible D gene (6 bases). The CDR3 extends over 16 amino acids. V dropped 2 bases and J dropped 1 base, with 15 bases sitting between them. The germline V gene encodes CDR1 SEHNR and CDR2 FQNEAQ (reference sequence).

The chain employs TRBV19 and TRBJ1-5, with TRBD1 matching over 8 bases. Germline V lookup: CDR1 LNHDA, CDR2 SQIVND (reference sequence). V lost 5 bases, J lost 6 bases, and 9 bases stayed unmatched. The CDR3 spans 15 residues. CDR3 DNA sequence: TGTGCCAGTAGTGCCTGGACAGGGCAGACTCAGCCCCAGCATTTT. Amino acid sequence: CASSAWTGQTQPQHF.

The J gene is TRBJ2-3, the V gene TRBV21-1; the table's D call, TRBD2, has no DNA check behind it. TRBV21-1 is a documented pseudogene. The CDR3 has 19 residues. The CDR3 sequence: CASSKGCFREDPSPDTQYF. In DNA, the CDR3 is TGTGCCAGCAGCAAAGGATGTTTCCGGGAGGACCCCAGCCCAGATACGCAGTATTTT.

CDR3 sequence (DNA): TGTGCCAGTAAACTTGGTGAGGGTGGTTACGAGCAGTACTTC. This encodes CASKLGEGGYEQYF. V usage is TRBV19 and J usage is TRBJ2-7; possibly TRBD2 for D (5 bases). Germline V CDR1 and CDR2: LNHDA, SQIVND (reference sequence). V lost 7 bases to trimming and J lost 4 bases, with 17 bases between them. The CDR3 has 14 residues.

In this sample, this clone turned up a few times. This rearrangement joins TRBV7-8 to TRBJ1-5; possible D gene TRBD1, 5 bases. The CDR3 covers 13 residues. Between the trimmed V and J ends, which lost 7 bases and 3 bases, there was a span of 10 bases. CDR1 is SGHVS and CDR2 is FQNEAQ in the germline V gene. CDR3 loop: CASMGGVNQPQHF. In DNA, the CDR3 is TGTGCCAGCATGGGAGGGGTCAATCAGCCCCAGCATTTT.

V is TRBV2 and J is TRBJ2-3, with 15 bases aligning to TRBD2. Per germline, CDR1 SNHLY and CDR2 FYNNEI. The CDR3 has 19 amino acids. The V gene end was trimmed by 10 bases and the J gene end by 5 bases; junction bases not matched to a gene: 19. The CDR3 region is CANAHEGTSGRPNEDTQYF. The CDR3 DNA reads TGTGCCAACGCACACGAAGGGACTAGCGGGAGGCCAAATGAAGATACGCAGTATTTT.

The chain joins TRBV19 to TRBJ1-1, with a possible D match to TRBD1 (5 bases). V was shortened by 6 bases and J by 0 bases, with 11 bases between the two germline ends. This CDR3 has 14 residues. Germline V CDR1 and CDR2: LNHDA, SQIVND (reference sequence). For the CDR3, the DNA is TGTGCCAGTAGGGGGGGACTACTGAACACTGAAGCTTTCTTT. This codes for CASRGGLLNTEAFF.

In nucleotides, the CDR3 is TGCGCCAGCAGCTTGTTTCGGGGGAACACTGAAGCTTTCTTT. Translation gives CASSLFRGNTEAFF. The chain uses TRBV5-1 and TRBJ1-1; no definite D call. The CDR3 spans 14 residues. Trimming removed 1 base from V and 1 base from J, with 8 bases in between. The germline CDR1 and CDR2 sequences are SGHRS and YFSETQ.

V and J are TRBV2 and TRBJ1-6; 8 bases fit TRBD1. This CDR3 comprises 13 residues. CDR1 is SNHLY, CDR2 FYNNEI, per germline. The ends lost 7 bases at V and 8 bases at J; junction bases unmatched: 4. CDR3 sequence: CASTGQGDSPLHF. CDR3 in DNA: TGTGCCAGCACAGGACAGGGTGATTCACCCCTCCACTTT.

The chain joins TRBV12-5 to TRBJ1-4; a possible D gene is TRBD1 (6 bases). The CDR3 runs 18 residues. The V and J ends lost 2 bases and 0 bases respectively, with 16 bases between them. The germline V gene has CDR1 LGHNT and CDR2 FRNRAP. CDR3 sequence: CASGLIGQSSSTNEKLFF. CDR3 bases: TGTGCTAGTGGTTTGATCGGACAGAGCTCCTCAACTAATGAAAAACTGTTTTTT.

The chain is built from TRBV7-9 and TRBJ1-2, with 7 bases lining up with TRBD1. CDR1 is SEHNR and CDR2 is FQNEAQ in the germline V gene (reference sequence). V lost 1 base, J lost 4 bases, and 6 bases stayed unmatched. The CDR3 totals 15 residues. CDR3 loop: CASSLGGGAGYGYTF. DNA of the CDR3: TGTGCCAGCAGCTTAGGAGGGGGCGCCGGCTATGGCTACACCTTC.

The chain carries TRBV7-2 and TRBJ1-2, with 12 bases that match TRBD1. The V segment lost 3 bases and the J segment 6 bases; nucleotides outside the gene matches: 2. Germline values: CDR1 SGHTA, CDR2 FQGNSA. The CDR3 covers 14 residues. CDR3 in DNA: TGTGCCAGCAGCTTGGGACAGGGGGCTAATGGCTACACCTTC. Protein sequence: CASSLGQGANGYTF.

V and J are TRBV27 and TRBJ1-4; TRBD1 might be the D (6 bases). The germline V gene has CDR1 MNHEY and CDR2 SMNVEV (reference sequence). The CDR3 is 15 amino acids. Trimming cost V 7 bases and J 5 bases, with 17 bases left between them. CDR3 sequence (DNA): TGTGCCAGCAAAGTTCAAGCAGGGGCAAATGAAAAACTGTTTTTT. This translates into CASKVQAGANEKLFF.

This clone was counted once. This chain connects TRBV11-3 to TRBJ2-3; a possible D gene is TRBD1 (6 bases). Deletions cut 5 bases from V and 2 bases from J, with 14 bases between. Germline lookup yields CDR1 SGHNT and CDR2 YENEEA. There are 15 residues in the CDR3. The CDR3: CASSTRGRSTDTQYF. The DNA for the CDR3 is TGTGCCAGCAGCACCAGGGGTCGCTCCACAGATACGCAGTATTTT. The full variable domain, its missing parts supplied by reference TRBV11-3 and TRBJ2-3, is EAGVVQSPRYKIIEKKQPVAFWCNPISGHNTLYWYLQNLGQGPELLIRYENEEAVDDSQLPKDRFSAERLKGVDSTLKIQPAELGDSAVYLCASSTRGRSTDTQYFGPGTRLTVL.

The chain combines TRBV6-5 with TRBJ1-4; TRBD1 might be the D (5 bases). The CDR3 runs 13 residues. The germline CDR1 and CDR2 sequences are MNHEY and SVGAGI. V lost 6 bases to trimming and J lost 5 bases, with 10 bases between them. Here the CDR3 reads CASSGTPNEKLFF. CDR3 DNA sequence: TGTGCCAGCAGCGGGACTCCGAATGAAAAACTGTTTTTT.

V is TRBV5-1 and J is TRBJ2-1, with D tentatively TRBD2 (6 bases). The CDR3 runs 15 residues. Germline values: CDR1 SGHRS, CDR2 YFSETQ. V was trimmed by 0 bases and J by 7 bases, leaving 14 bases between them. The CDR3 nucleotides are TGCGCCAGCAGCTTGGCCGCCTGGGGGAGGAATGAGCAGTTCTTC. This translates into CASSLAAWGRNEQFF.

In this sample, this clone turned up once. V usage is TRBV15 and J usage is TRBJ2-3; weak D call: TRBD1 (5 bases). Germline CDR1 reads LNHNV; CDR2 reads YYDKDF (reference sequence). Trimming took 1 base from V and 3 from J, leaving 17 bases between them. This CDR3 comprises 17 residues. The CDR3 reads CATSRVYGGATTDTQYF. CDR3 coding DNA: TGTGCCACCAGCAGAGTATACGGTGGGGCTACGACAGATACGCAGTATTTT.

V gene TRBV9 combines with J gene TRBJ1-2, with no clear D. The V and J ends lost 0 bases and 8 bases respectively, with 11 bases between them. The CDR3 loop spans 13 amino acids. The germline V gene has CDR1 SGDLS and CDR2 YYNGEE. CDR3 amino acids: CASSVVEGRGYTF. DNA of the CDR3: TGTGCCAGCAGCGTAGTTGAGGGTCGCGGCTACACCTTC. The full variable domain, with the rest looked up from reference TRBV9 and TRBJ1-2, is DSGVTQTPKHLITATGQRVTLRCSPRSGDLSVYWYQQSLDQGLQFLIQYYNGEERAKGNILERFSAQQFPDLHSELNLSSLELGDSALYFCASSVVEGRGYTFGSGTRLTVV.

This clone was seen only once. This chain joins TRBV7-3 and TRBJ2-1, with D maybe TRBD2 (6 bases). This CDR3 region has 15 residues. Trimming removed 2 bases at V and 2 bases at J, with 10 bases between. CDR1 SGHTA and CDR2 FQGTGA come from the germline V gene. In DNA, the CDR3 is TGTGCCAGCAGCTTATTGACTAGTCCCTACAATGAGCAGTTCTTC. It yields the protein CASSLLTSPYNEQFF. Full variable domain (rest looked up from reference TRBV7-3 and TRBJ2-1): GAGVSQTPSNKVTEKGKYVELRCDPISGHTALYWYRQSLGQGPEFLIYFQGTGAADDSGLPNDRFFAVRPEGSVSTLKIQRTERGDSAVYLCASSLLTSPYNEQFFGPGTRLTVL.

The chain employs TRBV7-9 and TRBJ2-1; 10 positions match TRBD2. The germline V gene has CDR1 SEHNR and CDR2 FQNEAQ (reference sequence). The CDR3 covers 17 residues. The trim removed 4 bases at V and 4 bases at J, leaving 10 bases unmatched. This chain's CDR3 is CASSSLAGVGFYNEQFF. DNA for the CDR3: TGTGCCAGCAGCTCCCTAGCGGGAGTGGGGTTTTACAATGAGCAGTTCTTC.